The following is a TCR beta chain sequence with its context. What it recognizes is unknown. Overlapping HIV-1 Gag 15-mer peptides at 0.95 to 1 ug per peptide per mL were used. Sorting selected CD4+ T cells upregulating both CD40 ligand and CD69. Donors had undetectable plasma HIV-1 RNA, under 50 copies/mL, for 4+ years. The source of the sample is a study of persistence of HIV-infected CD4 T cells. Findings of the study overall: TCRbeta richness was lower in CMV- and Gag-responding cells than in anti-CD3/anti-CD28-responding cells.

The immunoSEQ assay was version 4, run in survey mode. Libraries were prepared by immunoSEQ multiplex PCR; TCRdb keeps only in-frame clonotypes and omits some of them. The sample holds almost 20,000 clones, over 55% seen once. CDR3 size: 15 residues. V was cut by 2 bases and J by 2 bases, with 12 bases left in between. CDR1 and CDR2 (germline): WSHSY, SAAADI. The source of this sequence is an adult woman with HIV who was CMV-seropositive. Sequenced material: CD4+ T cells sorted from PBMCs after roughly 18-hour stimulation, taken from a patient who received antiretroviral therapy. This chain uses TRBV10-2 with TRBJ2-5, with D perhaps matching TRBD1 (5 bases). CDR3 residues: CASSESMAGQETQYF. In DNA, the CDR3 is TGCGCCAGCAGTGAGAGCATGGCAGGGCAAGAGACCCAGTACTTC.